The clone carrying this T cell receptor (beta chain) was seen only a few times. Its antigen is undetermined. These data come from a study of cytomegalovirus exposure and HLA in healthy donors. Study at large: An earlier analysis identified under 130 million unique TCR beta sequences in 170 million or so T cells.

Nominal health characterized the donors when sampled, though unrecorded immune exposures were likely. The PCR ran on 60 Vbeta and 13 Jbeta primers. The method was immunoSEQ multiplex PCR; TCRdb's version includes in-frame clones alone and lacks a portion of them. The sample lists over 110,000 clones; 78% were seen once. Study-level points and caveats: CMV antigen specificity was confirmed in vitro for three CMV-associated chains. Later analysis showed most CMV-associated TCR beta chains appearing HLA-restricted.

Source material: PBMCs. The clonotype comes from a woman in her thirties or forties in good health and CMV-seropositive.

The CDR3 DNA reads TGTGCCAGCGGACAGAACGGCTACACCTTC. It is translated as CASGQNGYTF. The J gene is TRBJ1-2, the V gene TRBV6-1; a weak D match, TRBD1 (6 bases). The V end was cut by 8 bases, the J end by 8 bases, with 9 bases between. The length of the CDR3 is 10 residues. Germline V CDR1 and CDR2: MNHNS, SASEGT.